These 32 T cell receptor beta chains originate from one sample sequenced in a study of vaccination and CD4 T cells after COVID-19. The Oncomine TCR Beta short-read assay was what sequenced the DNA obtained from cultured CD4+ T cells. TCRdb reprocessed the PCR reads via MiXCR and lists one record per CDR3 protein. The sample carries about 16,000 distinct CDR3 sequences, 44% recorded once. These receptors' targets are unknown. Stated time point: late sampling 161 to 241 days after vaccination in a few convalescent patients. The treatment here: roughly 11-day PBMC culture with coronavirus spike peptide pools or control peptides (ViraFEST assay). This material consisted of CD4+ T cells from blood, cultured in vitro, taken about 7 months after SARS-CoV-2 vaccination. The receptors were gathered from a human donor who had recovered from COVID-19.

The CDR3 coding sequence is TGTGCCATCAGCCGACAGGGCGACTACGAGCAGTACTTC. Encoded protein: CAISRQGDYEQYF. The chain employs TRBV10-3 and TRBJ2-7; TRBD1 matches at 7 bases. CDR1 ENHRY and CDR2 SYGVKD come from the germline V gene. The trim removed 6 bases at V and 3 bases at J, leaving 5 bases unmatched. This CDR3 is 13 amino acids long.

The chain carries TRBV6-1 and TRBJ2-7, with 7 bases fitting TRBD2. Germline CDR1 reads MNHNS; CDR2 reads SASEGT. This CDR3 has 17 amino acids. J lost 3 bases, V lost 0 bases, and 11 bases had no gene match. The CDR3 sequence is CASSEAWGGGSHYEQYF. Here the CDR3 DNA reads TGTGCCAGCAGTGAAGCGTGGGGGGGAGGTTCACACTACGAGCAGTACTTC.

The rearrangement joins TRBV20-1 to TRBJ1-5; D is uncertain. The CDR3 loop spans 14 amino acids. Deletions cut 0 bases from V and 7 bases from J, with 13 bases between. Germline V gives CDR1 DFQATT, CDR2 SNEGSKA (reference sequence). The CDR3 spells CSARDSKSGQPQHF. CDR3 in DNA: TGCAGTGCTAGAGATAGCAAGAGCGGGCAGCCCCAGCATTTT.

The chain joins TRBV18 to TRBJ1-1; TRBD1 agrees at 8 bases. In germline, CDR1 is KGHSH, CDR2 LQKENI. This CDR3 is built from 15 residues. The trim removed 5 bases at V and 1 base at J, leaving 6 bases unmatched. The CDR3 protein is CASSSTGGTNTEAFF. Written as DNA, the CDR3 is TGTGCCAGCTCATCCACAGGGGGAACGAACACTGAAGCTTTCTTT. The variable domain in full, with the rest retrieved from reference TRBV18 and TRBJ1-1, is NAGVMQNPRHLVRRRGQEARLRCSPMKGHSHVYWYRQLPEEGLKFMVYLQKENIIDESGMPKERFSAEFPKEGPSILRIQQVVRGDSAAYFCASSSTGGTNTEAFFGQGTRLTVV.

This clonotype was detected a few times. The V call is TRBV7-9, the J call TRBJ1-3, with D uncertain. The V end was cut by 4 bases, the J end by 4 bases, with 11 bases between. In germline, CDR1 is SEHNR, CDR2 FQNEAQ (reference sequence). This CDR3 comprises 14 residues. In nucleotides, the CDR3 is TGTGCCAGCAGCTCACGGACGGGGGGAAACACCATATATTTT. Its protein product is CASSSRTGGNTIYF.

V and J are TRBV7-9 and TRBJ1-1; D call uncertain. There are 13 residues in the CDR3. Germline loops: CDR1 SEHNR, CDR2 FQNEAQ (reference sequence). V was pared by 1 base and J by 4 bases, with 7 bases between. The CDR3 is CASSLVGSTEAFF. The CDR3, as DNA: TGTGCCAGCAGCTTAGTGGGCAGCACTGAAGCTTTCTTT.

This clonotype was recorded a few times. The J gene is TRBJ1-2, the V gene TRBV20-1, with a tentative D call TRBD1 (5 bases). The CDR3 has 15 amino acids. V lost 0 bases and J lost 5, with 16 bases in between. Germline V gene data show CDR1 as DFQATT and CDR2 as SNEGSKA (reference sequence). The CDR3 bases are TGCAGTGCTAGAGATGGGGCAGGGCGCGCGTATGGCTACACCTTC. It encodes CSARDGAGRAYGYTF.

In its sample, this clonotype was seen a few times. V usage is TRBV21-1 and J usage is TRBJ2-5; the table's D call of TRBD2 was not tested on the DNA. TRBV21-1 is a known pseudogene. The CDR3 is 16 residues long. CDR3 in amino acids: CASSKGLAGSQETQYF. The CDR3 DNA reads as TGTGCCAGCAGCAAAGGACTAGCGGGCTCTCAAGAGACCCAGTACTTC.

The rearrangement uses TRBV19 and TRBJ2-7, with a possible D match to TRBD1 (7 bases). Germline V gene sequence: CDR1 LNHDA, CDR2 SQIVND (reference sequence). The CDR3 consists of 14 residues. Trimming took off 9 bases at V and 5 bases at J, with 20 bases between the two ends. The CDR3 region has the DNA TGTGCCAGCAGCCGAGACAGGGAGGTCAACGAGCAGTACTTC. Residues: CASSRDREVNEQYF. Full variable domain (remainder filled in from reference TRBV19 and TRBJ2-7): DGGITQSPKYLFRKEGQNVTLSCEQNLNHDAMYWYRQDPGQGLRLIYYSQIVNDFQKGDIAEGYSVSREKKESFPLTVTSAQKNPTAFYLCASSRDREVNEQYFGPGTRLTVT.

The chain combines TRBV11-3 with TRBJ2-7; D might be TRBD1 (5 bases). V gave up 2 bases and J gave up 5 bases, with 13 bases separating them. The CDR3 is 14 amino acids. CDR1 and CDR2 (germline): SGHNT, YENEEA. Here the CDR3 DNA reads TGTGCCAGCAGCTTAACAGGACGTAAAAACGAGCAGTACTTC. Translating it yields CASSLTGRKNEQYF.

This clonotype turned up a few times. The V call is TRBV7-9, the J call TRBJ1-2; no firm D call. In germline, CDR1 is SEHNR, CDR2 FQNEAQ (reference sequence). The CDR3 has 15 residues. Trimming shortened V by 2 bases and J by 3 bases, and 13 bases separated the two germline ends. The DNA for the CDR3 is TGTGCCAGCAGCTTATCTTTCGGGGTGGACTATGGCTACACCTTC. Translated, it gives CASSLSFGVDYGYTF.

CDR3 amino acids: CASSGDRGRAQHF. CDR3 bases: TGTGCCAGCAGTGGCGACAGGGGGAGAGCCCAGCATTTT. The chain is built from TRBV2 and TRBJ1-5, with TRBD1 identical over 9 bases. CDR1 SNHLY and CDR2 FYNNEI come from the germline V gene. The CDR3 is made up of 13 amino acids. V gave up 4 bases and J gave up 11 bases; unmatched junction bases: 6.

This clonotype is termed medium-sized. The chain links TRBV20-1 to TRBJ2-7; 7 nucleotides align to TRBD2. The length of the CDR3 is 17 residues. The germline gives CDR1 DFQATT, CDR2 SNEGSKA (reference sequence). V was clipped by 3 bases and J by 5 bases; unmatched bases: 19. The CDR3 DNA reads as TGCAGTGCTAGGGCCCGGATGGGAGGCGGGAGTATCCACGAGCAGTACTTC. Amino acids: CSARARMGGGSIHEQYF.

J is TRBJ1-2 and V is TRBV12-3 or TRBV12-4; D perhaps matches TRBD1 (5 bases). V was clipped by 3 bases and J by 8 bases, with 10 bases between them. The CDR3 is 12 amino acids. CDR3 sequence reads: CASSLRGRGYTF. As DNA, the CDR3 is TGTGCCAGCAGTTTGAGGGGCCGAGGCTACACCTTC.

J is TRBJ1-1 and V is TRBV20-1, with unresolved D. V was cut by 2 bases and J by 4 bases, with 5 bases left in between. In germline, CDR1 is DFQATT, CDR2 SNEGSKA (reference sequence). The CDR3 is 11 residues long. CDR3 amino acids: CSARKSTEAFF. CDR3 nucleotides: TGCAGTGCTAGAAAGAGCACTGAAGCTTTCTTT.

The chain joins TRBV5-4 to TRBJ2-3; 13 nucleotides align to TRBD2. Trimming cost V 3 bases and J 5 bases; bases outside gene matches: 6. The CDR3 is 16 residues long. Per the germline V gene, CDR1 is SGHNT and CDR2 is YYREEE (reference sequence). Written as DNA, the CDR3 is TGTGCCAGCAGCTCGGGACTAGCGGGGCAGGGAGATACGCAGTATTTT. This encodes CASSSGLAGQGDTQYF.

This clonotype was counted a few times. The chain uses TRBV27 and TRBJ1-6, with TRBD1 as a possible D gene (6 bases). Trimming cost V 4 bases and J 6 bases, with 13 bases left between them. The CDR3 is 15 residues long. CDR1 is MNHEY and CDR2 is SMNVEV in the germline V gene (reference sequence). The CDR3 spells CASSSINRVNSPLHF. The CDR3, as DNA: TGTGCCAGCAGTTCCATTAACAGGGTTAATTCACCCCTCCACTTT.

The CDR3 here is CASSEGLENTEAFF. As DNA, the CDR3 is TGTGCCAGCAGTGAAGGTCTGGAGAACACTGAAGCTTTCTTT. The rearrangement joins TRBV6-1 to TRBJ1-1; D gene uncertain. This CDR3 contains 14 residues. Trimming took 1 base from V and 1 from J, leaving 7 bases between them. Germline V CDR1 and CDR2: MNHNS, SASEGT.

The count of this clonotype is one. This rearrangement joins TRBV5-4 to TRBJ1-2; D gene uncertain. The CDR3 totals 13 residues. V lost 2 bases and J 0 bases, leaving 5 bases between the germline ends. Germline V gene data show CDR1 as SGHNT and CDR2 as YYREEE (reference sequence). The chain's CDR3 is CASSLTANYGYTF. CDR3 in DNA: TGTGCCAGCAGCTTAACAGCTAACTATGGCTACACCTTC.

This chain connects TRBV20-1 to TRBJ2-1; D gene unclear. Germline CDR1 is DFQATT and CDR2 is SNEGSKA (reference sequence). The CDR3 loop spans 13 amino acids. The V end lost 0 bases, the J end lost 4 bases, and 7 bases lay between the germline ends. CDR3 loop: CSARESEYNEQFF. For the CDR3, the DNA is TGCAGTGCTAGAGAATCCGAATACAATGAGCAGTTCTTC.

The table lists this clonotype with a few counts. The V and J genes are TRBV24-1 and TRBJ1-2; D gene uncertain. The V end lost 0 bases, the J end lost 4 bases, and 8 bases lay between the germline ends. Germline V lookup: CDR1 KGHDR, CDR2 SFDVKD. This CDR3 is built from 14 residues. CDR3 sequence: CATSDLLGIYGYTF. For the CDR3, the DNA is TGTGCCACCAGTGATTTGCTGGGAATCTATGGCTACACCTTC.

There are a few counts of this clonotype. The gene calls are TRBV18 and TRBJ1-6; 11 nucleotides line up with TRBD1. Germline V CDR1 and CDR2: KGHSH, LQKENI. The CDR3 is 15 residues long. J lost 6 bases, V lost 5 bases, and 3 bases had no gene match. CDR3 loop: CASSSGQGANSPLHF. Here the CDR3 DNA reads TGTGCCAGCTCATCTGGACAGGGGGCTAATTCACCCCTCCACTTT.

This chain connects TRBV5-1 to TRBJ2-5, with D possibly matching TRBD2 (5 bases). Trimming took 0 bases from V and 5 from J, leaving 5 bases between them. The CDR3 runs to 12 residues. CDR1 SGHRS and CDR2 YFSETQ come from the germline V gene. The CDR3 sequence: CASSLAGETQYF. The DNA of the CDR3 is TGCGCCAGCAGCTTGGCGGGGGAGACCCAGTACTTC.

This clonotype was seen once. The chain is built from TRBV12-3 or TRBV12-4 and TRBJ2-3; 10 bases agree with TRBD2. Losses at the gene ends were 3 bases for V and 6 bases for J; bases not matched to a gene: 12. This CDR3 region has 17 residues. This chain's CDR3 is CASSFGLAGETADTQYF. CDR3 in DNA: TGTGCCAGCAGTTTTGGGCTAGCGGGGGAAACCGCCGATACGCAGTATTTT.

The rearrangement uses TRBV6-1 and TRBJ2-7; D unclear. V dropped 6 bases and J dropped 3 bases, with 15 bases sitting between them. The CDR3 is made up of 14 amino acids. Germline assignment: CDR1 MNHNS and CDR2 SASEGT. The CDR3 coding sequence is TGTGCCAGCAGCCCATCCCCATCGAACTACGAGCAGTACTTC. Its protein product is CASSPSPSNYEQYF.

This clonotype showed up just once. The chain couples TRBV7-9 to TRBJ2-7; TRBD1 is a possible D gene (7 bases). Germline V gene data show CDR1 as SEHNR and CDR2 as FQNEAQ (reference sequence). This CDR3 has 15 residues. Trimming pared 10 bases from V and 2 bases from J, leaving 21 bases between. CDR3 sequence (DNA): TGTGCCATTACAGTCGGGGGCAGGGGGACCTACGAGCAGTACTTC. This translates into CAITVGGRGTYEQYF.

This rearrangement joins TRBV18 to TRBJ1-2; D is ambiguous. Trimming cost V 4 bases and J 5 bases, with 8 bases left between them. Germline CDR1 reads KGHSH; CDR2 reads LQKENI. The CDR3 spans 12 residues. The CDR3 DNA is TGTGCCAGCTCACAGGGTAATTATGGCTACACCTTC. Translated, it gives CASSQGNYGYTF. The full variable domain, rest sourced from reference TRBV18 and TRBJ1-2, is NAGVMQNPRHLVRRRGQEARLRCSPMKGHSHVYWYRQLPEEGLKFMVYLQKENIIDESGMPKERFSAEFPKEGPSILRIQQVVRGDSAAYFCASSQGNYGYTFGSGTRLTVV.

The chain joins TRBV7-8 to TRBJ2-1; 7 nucleotides agree with TRBD2. V gave up 5 bases and J gave up 9 bases; unmatched junction bases: 10. Germline CDR1 is SGHVS and CDR2 is FQNEAQ. The CDR3 spans 14 residues. The CDR3 DNA sequence: TGTGCCAGCAGCGAGCGGGAAAATATAGGTGAGCAGTTCTTC. Translated, it gives CASSERENIGEQFF. Based on the CDR3 plus reference TRBV7-8 and TRBJ2-1, the full variable domain is GAGVSQSPRYKVAKRGQDVALRCDPISGHVSLFWYQQALGQGPEFLTYFQNEAQLDKSGLPSDRFFAERPEGSVSTLKIQRTQQEDSAVYLCASSERENIGEQFFGPGTRLTVL.

The CDR3 nucleotides read TGTGCCAGCAGTACCCACAGGGACAATGAGCAGTTCTTC. It is translated as CASSTHRDNEQFF. V and J are TRBV6-4 and TRBJ2-1; weak D call: TRBD1 (6 bases). This CDR3 is built from 13 residues. Germline V gives CDR1 MRHNA, CDR2 SNTAGT. The V end lost 5 bases, the J end lost 5 bases, and 10 bases lay between the germline ends.

This clonotype has just a few counts. The rearrangement links TRBV20-1 to TRBJ1-2; D unclear. The CDR3 extends over 12 amino acids. Trimming cost V 3 bases and J 3 bases, with 8 bases left between them. In germline, CDR1 is DFQATT, CDR2 SNEGSKA (reference sequence). The CDR3 bases are TGCAGTGCTAGCGGGGAGGACTATGGCTACACCTTC. Protein product: CSASGEDYGYTF.

In this sample, this clonotype turned up once. The chain combines TRBV7-9 with TRBJ1-2; D uncertain. This CDR3 is 12 amino acids long. Trimming pared 6 bases from V and 1 base from J, leaving 6 bases between. Germline-derived CDR1 and CDR2 are SEHNR and FQNEAQ (reference sequence). CDR3 sequence: CASSQDNYGYTF. The CDR3 DNA reads TGTGCCAGCAGTCAGGATAACTATGGCTACACCTTC.

This clonotype has just a few counts. V and J are TRBV20-1 and TRBJ2-5; 7 bases are a match to TRBD1. Germline V gene lookup returns CDR1 DFQATT and CDR2 SNEGSKA (reference sequence). The CDR3 is 13 amino acids. The J segment lost 2 bases and the V segment lost 7 bases, leaving 7 bases of the junction unmatched. The CDR3 DNA follows: TGCAGTGGGGGGACAGACAGACAAGAGACCCAGTACTTC. Translation gives CSGGTDRQETQYF.